This record covers a single T cell receptor (beta chain). Time point described: blood from clinic visit 5 months post-surgery; TSC patient then seizure free. Sequencing was limited to surgery cases with top T cell transcript signatures in brain tissue. Pre-surgery treatment included at least one anti-epileptic drug. These data belong to a study of brain T cells in children with intractable seizures. The germline V gene has CDR1 SGHRS and CDR2 YFSETQ. This CDR3 region has 15 residues. J gave up 1 base and V 0 bases, and 3 bases lay outside the gene matches. This table comes from immunoSEQ multiplex PCR, and its TCRdb copy is limited to in-frame clones, with some not included. Here the sample spans 300,000 to 400,000 clones, roughly 92% being singletons.

The TCR comes from a boy under three years old with tuberous sclerosis and intractable seizures. The gene calls are TRBV5-1 and TRBJ1-1; 7 bases map to TRBD1. Sequences were derived from peripheral blood, sampled approximately 5 months after surgery. The chain's CDR3 is CASSLGDRTNTEAFF. The DNA for the CDR3 is TGCGCCAGCAGCTTGGGGGACAGAACGAACACTGAAGCTTTCTTT.